These 23 T cell receptor beta chains originate from one sample sequenced in a study of technical replicates of blood from a few donors. Clones were read by immunoSEQ multiplex PCR, and TCRdb kept only the in-frame ones, dropping some. Of 100,000 or so clones detected, around 96% appear once; the ten largest clones hold approximately 0.2%. The sequenced sample consisted of T cells isolated from PBMCs. Receptor source: a human donor in good health.

This clone was observed once. CDR3 DNA sequence: TGTGCCAGCAGCCCTGGACAGAGCGCCGGGGAGCTGTTTTTT. It is translated as CASSPGQSAGELFF. The chain combines TRBV11-3 with TRBJ2-2; D is possibly TRBD1 (6 bases). CDR1 is SGHNT and CDR2 is YENEEA in the germline V gene. V gave up 5 bases and J gave up 6 bases, with 13 bases separating them. The CDR3 sequence is 14 residues long.

This chain connects TRBV6-6 to TRBJ2-3, with TRBD2 matching over 8 bases. V shed 2 bases, J shed 5 bases, and the junction held 6 bases outside the gene matches. Germline lookup yields CDR1 MNHNY and CDR2 SVGAGI (reference sequence). The CDR3 consists of 15 residues. The DNA for the CDR3 is TGTGCCAGCAGTTACGTCCTAGCGGGTCAAGATACGCAGTATTTT. Protein sequence: CASSYVLAGQDTQYF.

The CDR3 region has the DNA TGTGCCAGCAGCGTCGGGGGTCTGAATCAGCCCCAGCATTTT. As protein: CASSVGGLNQPQHF. The V call is TRBV9, the J call TRBJ1-5, with a possible D match to TRBD1 (5 bases). Trimming shortened V by 2 bases and J by 4 bases, and 10 bases separated the two germline ends. Germline values: CDR1 SGDLS, CDR2 YYNGEE. The CDR3 contains 14 residues.

The CDR3 sequence is CASSLGDRLRGSYEQYF. The CDR3 DNA reads as TGTGCCAGCAGCTTGGGAGATCGGTTGCGGGGCTCCTACGAGCAGTACTTC. The chain is built from TRBV5-6 and TRBJ2-7, with D possibly TRBD2 on 6 matching bases. V was clipped by 0 bases and J by 0 bases, with 16 bases between them. The germline V gene has CDR1 SGHDT and CDR2 YYEEEE. The length of the CDR3 is 17 residues.

This clone was observed once. V usage is TRBV18 and J usage is TRBJ1-1; 7 bases are a match to TRBD1. The germline CDR1 and CDR2 sequences are KGHSH and LQKENI. The CDR3 has 16 residues. V dropped 0 bases and J dropped 0; count of bases not matched to a gene: 4. DNA for the CDR3: TGTGCCAGCTCACCACCGGGCGGGACAGTGAACACTGAAGCTTTCTTT. It specifies CASSPPGGTVNTEAFF.

The rearrangement links TRBV30 to TRBJ2-2, with 7 bases that match TRBD1. Germline CDR1 and CDR2: GTSNPN and SVGIG (reference sequence). This CDR3 has 14 residues. The trim removed 2 bases at V and 4 bases at J, leaving 4 bases unmatched. CDR3: CAWSPTGATGELFF. CDR3 coding DNA: TGTGCCTGGAGTCCCACAGGGGCCACCGGGGAGCTGTTTTTT.

V is TRBV19 and J is TRBJ2-5; weak D call: TRBD1 (5 bases). V shed 6 bases and J shed 5 bases, with 25 bases lying between them. The CDR3 spans 17 residues. Per the germline V gene, CDR1 is LNHDA and CDR2 is SQIVND (reference sequence). The CDR3 coding sequence is TGTGCCAGTAGGATATCATTCATGGGGCGGTTTTTCGAGACCCAGTACTTC. Translation: CASRISFMGRFFETQYF. The complete variable domain, with remaining parts taken from reference TRBV19 and TRBJ2-5, reads DGGITQSPKYLFRKEGQNVTLSCEQNLNHDAMYWYRQDPGQGLRLIYYSQIVNDFQKGDIAEGYSVSREKKESFPLTVTSAQKNPTAFYLCASRISFMGRFFETQYFGPGTRLLVL.

The V and J genes are TRBV4-1 and TRBJ2-5; D is perhaps TRBD1 (6 bases). CDR3 length equals 14 residues. CDR1 and CDR2 from the germline V gene are MGHRA and YSYEKL. The ends were cut back, 1 base at V and 4 bases at J, with 10 bases in the middle. Here the CDR3 DNA reads TGCGCCAGCAGCCAAGTAGGGGGACGAGAGACCCAGTACTTC. It yields the protein CASSQVGGRETQYF.

The chain is built from TRBV7-9 and TRBJ1-1; weak D call: TRBD1 (6 bases). The CDR3 has 14 amino acids. V dropped 2 bases and J dropped 2 bases, with 9 bases sitting between them. Germline values: CDR1 SEHNR, CDR2 FQNEAQ (reference sequence). In nucleotides, the CDR3 is TGTGCCAGCAGCTTATCGGGACAAAACACTGAAGCTTTCTTT. It specifies CASSLSGQNTEAFF.

As regards this clone: Other DNA sequences in the sample encode the same CDR3. V is TRBV6-5 and J is TRBJ1-3, with TRBD1 identical over 8 bases. Germline-derived CDR1 and CDR2 are MNHEY and SVGAGI. Trimming at V came to 6 bases and at J to 10 bases, leaving 11 bases not matched to a gene. This CDR3 has 14 residues. The CDR3 reads CASSLAGGENTIYF. The CDR3 DNA sequence: TGTGCCAGCAGCCTGGCAGGGGGCGAAAATACCATATATTTT.

The genes are TRBV5-5 and TRBJ2-7, with a weak D call TRBD2 (7 bases). V lost 4 bases to trimming and J lost 1 base, with 12 bases between them. CDR1 and CDR2 from the germline V gene are SGHKS and YYEKEE (reference sequence). This CDR3 is built from 14 residues. This chain's CDR3 is CASSGRGGSYEQYF. The CDR3 DNA sequence: TGTGCCAGCAGCGGCAGGGGAGGGTCCTACGAGCAGTACTTC.

This chain links TRBV7-9 with TRBJ1-1, with 7 bases aligning to TRBD1. Germline CDR1 SEHNR, CDR2 FQNEAQ (reference sequence). The CDR3 sequence is 14 residues long. With 5 bases clipped from V and 0 bases from J, the junction kept 3 bases outside the gene matches. The DNA of the CDR3 is TGTGCCAGCAGCCCGGACAGGTTGAACACTGAAGCTTTCTTT. Translation gives CASSPDRLNTEAFF.

The rearrangement joins TRBV6-1 to TRBJ1-1; TRBD1 is a possible D gene (6 bases). Germline V gene sequence: CDR1 MNHNS, CDR2 SASEGT. V was clipped by 4 bases and J by 2 bases, with 11 bases between them. The CDR3 length is 14 residues. The CDR3 coding sequence is TGTGCCAGCAGTGCCGGGACACTTAACACTGAAGCTTTCTTT. Its protein product is CASSAGTLNTEAFF.

The rearrangement uses TRBV29-1 and TRBJ1-2, with 8 bases that match TRBD1. The CDR3 consists of 12 residues. Germline trimming cut 7 bases from V and 2 bases from J; bases unmatched to any gene: 3. Germline V gene data show CDR1 as SQVTM and CDR2 as ANQGSEA. The CDR3, as DNA: TGCAGCGCTAGGACAGGGAACTATGGCTACACCTTC. Translation: CSARTGNYGYTF.

The chain employs TRBV29-1 and TRBJ2-7; a weak D match, TRBD2 (5 bases). Germline CDR1 reads SQVTM; CDR2 reads ANQGSEA. The CDR3 sequence is 12 residues long. Trimming removed 7 bases at V and 0 bases at J, with 10 bases between. The DNA of the CDR3 is TGCAGCGCCGGGGAGATCTCCTACGAGCAGTACTTC. Protein: CSAGEISYEQYF.

This chain links TRBV18 with TRBJ1-2, with TRBD1 identical over 8 bases. With 3 bases clipped from V and 4 bases from J, the junction kept 7 bases outside the gene matches. In germline, CDR1 is KGHSH, CDR2 LQKENI. This CDR3 has 15 amino acids. The CDR3 nucleotides are TGTGCCAGCTCACCGACAGGGGAGAGTGCCTATGGCTACACCTTC. It codes for CASSPTGESAYGYTF.

The chain joins TRBV15 to TRBJ2-5, with D tentatively TRBD1 (6 bases). V gave up 3 bases and J gave up 4 bases, with 9 bases separating them. The CDR3 is 13 residues long. The germline gives CDR1 LNHNV, CDR2 YYDKDF (reference sequence). This CDR3 is CATSSGQIETQYF. The CDR3 DNA reads TGTGCCACCAGCAGCGGACAGATAGAGACCCAGTACTTC.

The CDR3 protein is CASSLSLAGETQYF. CDR3 in DNA: TGTGCCAGCAGCTTATCCCTAGCGGGAGAGACCCAGTACTTC. This sequence joins TRBV11-1 and TRBJ2-5; 8 nucleotides line up with TRBD2. Losses at the gene ends were 2 bases for V and 4 bases for J; bases not matched to a gene: 3. Germline CDR1 is SGHAT and CDR2 is FQDESV (reference sequence). The CDR3 totals 14 residues.

J is TRBJ2-3 and V is TRBV5-6; the D gene is possibly TRBD2 (5 bases). From germline, CDR1 is SGHDT and CDR2 YYEEEE. V lost 0 bases and J 2 bases, leaving 13 bases between the germline ends. The CDR3 extends over 16 amino acids. The CDR3 DNA is TGTGCCAGCAGCTTGGCCGGGCTAGCAGCCACAGATACGCAGTATTTT. Protein product: CASSLAGLAATDTQYF. Using reference TRBV5-6 and TRBJ2-3 for the parts outside the CDR3, the full variable domain is DAGVTQSPTHLIKTRGQQVTLRCSPKSGHDTVSWYQQALGQGPQFIFQYYEEEERQRGNFPDRFSGHQFPNYSSELNVNALLLGDSALYLCASSLAGLAATDTQYFGPGTRLTVL.

This chain connects TRBV29-1 to TRBJ1-1; D is undetermined. CDR3 length equals 13 residues. CDR1 is SQVTM, CDR2 ANQGSEA, per germline. V dropped 3 bases and J dropped 0 bases, with 8 bases sitting between them. DNA for the CDR3: TGCAGCGTTGAGGGCAGGCTGAACACTGAAGCTTTCTTT. Translated: CSVEGRLNTEAFF.

This clone was counted once. This chain uses TRBV14 with TRBJ1-1; D perhaps matches TRBD1 (5 bases). Germline V gene sequence: CDR1 SGHDN, CDR2 FVKESK. The CDR3 length is 13 residues. V dropped 4 bases and J dropped 0 bases, with 6 bases sitting between them. In DNA, the CDR3 is TGTGCCAGCAGCCGACAGCTGAACACTGAAGCTTTCTTT. Residues: CASSRQLNTEAFF. The full variable domain, rest sourced from reference TRBV14 and TRBJ1-1, is EAGVTQFPSHSVIEKGQTVTLRCDPISGHDNLYWYRRVMGKEIKFLLHFVKESKQDESGMPNNRFLAERTGGTYSTLKVQPAELEDSGVYFCASSRQLNTEAFFGQGTRLTVV.

The chain employs TRBV28 and TRBJ2-7; 12 nucleotides agree with TRBD2. There are 16 residues in the CDR3. In germline, CDR1 is MDHEN, CDR2 SYDVKM. After removal of 6 bases from V and 4 bases from J, the junction contained 10 bases not matched to a gene. CDR3 sequence reads: CASRFGDTSGRYEQYF. The CDR3 nucleotides are TGTGCCAGCAGATTTGGGGATACTAGCGGGAGGTACGAGCAGTACTTC. The full variable domain, rest sourced from reference TRBV28 and TRBJ2-7, is DVKVTQSSRYLVKRTGEKVFLECVQDMDHENMFWYRQDPGLGLRLIYFSYDVKMKEKGDIPEGYSVSREKKERFSLILESASTNQTSMYLCASRFGDTSGRYEQYFGPGTRLTVT.

V and J are TRBV2 and TRBJ2-5; TRBD1 aligns across 7 bases. The DNA end is a closer match to TRBJ2-7, so the J assignment may be wrong. This CDR3 is built from 17 residues. The germline gives CDR1 SNHLY, CDR2 FYNNEI. In nucleotides, the CDR3 is TGTGCCAGCAGTGAACCGATCTTTAGACAGGGATCCTACGAGCAGTACTTC. Protein product: CASSEPIFRQGSYEQYF.